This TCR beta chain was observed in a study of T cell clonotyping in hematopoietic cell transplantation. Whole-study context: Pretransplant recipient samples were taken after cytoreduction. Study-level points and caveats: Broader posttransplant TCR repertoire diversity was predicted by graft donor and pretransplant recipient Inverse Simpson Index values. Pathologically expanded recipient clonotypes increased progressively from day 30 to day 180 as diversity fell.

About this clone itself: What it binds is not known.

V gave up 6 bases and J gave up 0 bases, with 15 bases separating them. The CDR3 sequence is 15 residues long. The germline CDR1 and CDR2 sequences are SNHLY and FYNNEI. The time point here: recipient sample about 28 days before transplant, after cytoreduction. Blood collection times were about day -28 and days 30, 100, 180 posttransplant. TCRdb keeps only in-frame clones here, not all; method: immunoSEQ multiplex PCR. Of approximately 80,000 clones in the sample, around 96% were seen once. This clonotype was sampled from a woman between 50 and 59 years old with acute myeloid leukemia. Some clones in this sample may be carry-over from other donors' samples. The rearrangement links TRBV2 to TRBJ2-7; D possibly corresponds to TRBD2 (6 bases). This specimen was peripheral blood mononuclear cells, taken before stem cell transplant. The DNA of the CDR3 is TGTGCCAGCAGGTCTCGGGACTCCACCTCCTACGAGCAGTACTTC. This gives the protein CASRSRDSTSYEQYF.